Sequencing of this TCR beta chain was carried out in a study of blood T cells in healthy people across ages. For the study at large: For every two T cells, template switching captured about one barcoded beta molecule.

Findings and caveats of the study: With age, beta diversity per million T cells declined roughly linearly, significantly by 30 to 50. Among long-lived donors, naive CD4+ cells were more numerous and diversity higher than in aged donors.

Alongside a J-beta primer mix, a sample-barcoded 5' primer served in a second PCR lasting about 6 to 12 cycles. Using its own MiXCR run on the 5' RACE reads, TCRdb lists one record per CDR3 protein. Counted here are under 1 million distinct CDR3 sequences, around two fifths occurring once; the ten biggest clones make up approximately 19%. In the case of this clonotype: The antigen remains undetermined.

Germline V gene data show CDR1 as SGHAT and CDR2 as FQNNGV. Deletions cut 6 bases from V and 7 bases from J, with 21 bases between. This CDR3 has 15 residues. The sample consisted of blood. The J gene is TRBJ2-5, the V gene TRBV11-2, with D possibly TRBD2 on 5 matching bases. This clonotype was sampled from a man aged 55 to 70 in good health. For the CDR3, the DNA is TGTGCCAGCAGTCTCACACGGACTCCCTACGGGACCCAGTACTTC. Translated, it gives CASSLTRTPYGTQYF.